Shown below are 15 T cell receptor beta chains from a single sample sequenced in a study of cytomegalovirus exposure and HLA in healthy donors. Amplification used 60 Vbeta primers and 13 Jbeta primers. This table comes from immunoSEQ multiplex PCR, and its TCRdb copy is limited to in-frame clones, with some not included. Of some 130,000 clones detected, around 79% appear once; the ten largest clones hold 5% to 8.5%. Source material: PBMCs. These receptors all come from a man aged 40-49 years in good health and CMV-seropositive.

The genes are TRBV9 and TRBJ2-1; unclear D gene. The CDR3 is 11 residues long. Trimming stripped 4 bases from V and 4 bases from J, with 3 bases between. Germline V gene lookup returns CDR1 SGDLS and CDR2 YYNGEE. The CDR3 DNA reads TGTGCCAGCAGCCTGTACAATGAGCAGTTCTTC. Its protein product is CASSLYNEQFF.

The CDR3 sequence: CASSLVARAGETQYF. The CDR3 region has the DNA TGCGCCAGCAGCTTGGTGGCCAGGGCCGGAGAGACCCAGTACTTC. The J gene is TRBJ2-5, the V gene TRBV5-1; the D gene is possibly TRBD1 (5 bases). V was pared by 0 bases and J by 4 bases, with 13 bases between. This CDR3 is 15 amino acids long. Germline values: CDR1 SGHRS, CDR2 YFSETQ.

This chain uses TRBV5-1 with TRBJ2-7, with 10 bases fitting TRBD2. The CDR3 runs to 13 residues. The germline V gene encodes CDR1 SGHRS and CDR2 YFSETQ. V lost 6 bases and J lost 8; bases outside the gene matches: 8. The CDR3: CASMLAGAKKQYF. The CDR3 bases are TGCGCCAGCATGCTAGCGGGGGCTAAGAAGCAGTACTTC. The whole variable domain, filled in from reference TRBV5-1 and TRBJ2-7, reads KAGVTQTPRYLIKTRGQQVTLSCSPISGHRSVSWYQQTPGQGLQFLFEYFSETQRNKGNFPGRFSGRQFSNSRSEMNVSTLELGDSALYLCASMLAGAKKQYFGPGTRLTVT.

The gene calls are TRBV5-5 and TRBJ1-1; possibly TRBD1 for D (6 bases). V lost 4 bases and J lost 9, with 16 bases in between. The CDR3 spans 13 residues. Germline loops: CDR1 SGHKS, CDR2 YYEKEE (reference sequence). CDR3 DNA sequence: TGTGCCAGCAGCCCCGACGGGGGGCTGAAAGCTTTCTTT. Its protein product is CASSPDGGLKAFF.

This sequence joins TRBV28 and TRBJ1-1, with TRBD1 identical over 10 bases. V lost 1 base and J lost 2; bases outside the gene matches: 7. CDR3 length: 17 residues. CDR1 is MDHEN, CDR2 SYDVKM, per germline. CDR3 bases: TGTGCCAGCAGTTTATCACTGACAGGGGGCTCAAACACTGAAGCTTTCTTT. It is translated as CASSLSLTGGSNTEAFF.

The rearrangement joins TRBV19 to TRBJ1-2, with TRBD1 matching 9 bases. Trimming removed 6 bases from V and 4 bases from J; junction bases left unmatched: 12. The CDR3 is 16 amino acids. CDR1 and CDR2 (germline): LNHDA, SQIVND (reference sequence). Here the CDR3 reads CASSTGRDRAFYGYTF. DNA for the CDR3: TGTGCCAGTAGCACCGGTAGGGACAGGGCCTTCTATGGCTACACCTTC.

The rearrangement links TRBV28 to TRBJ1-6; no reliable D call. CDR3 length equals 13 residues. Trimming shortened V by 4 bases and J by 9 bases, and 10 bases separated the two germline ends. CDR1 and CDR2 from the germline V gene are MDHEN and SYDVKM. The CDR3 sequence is CASSSPPGSPLHF. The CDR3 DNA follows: TGTGCCAGCAGTTCCCCGCCGGGTTCACCCCTCCACTTT.

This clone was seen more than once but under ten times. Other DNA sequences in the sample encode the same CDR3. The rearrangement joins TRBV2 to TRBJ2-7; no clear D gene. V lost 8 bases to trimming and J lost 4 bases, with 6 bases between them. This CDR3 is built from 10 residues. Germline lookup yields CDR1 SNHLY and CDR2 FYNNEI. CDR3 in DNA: TGTGCCAGCTCGCTATACGAGCAGTACTTC. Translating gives CASSLYEQYF.

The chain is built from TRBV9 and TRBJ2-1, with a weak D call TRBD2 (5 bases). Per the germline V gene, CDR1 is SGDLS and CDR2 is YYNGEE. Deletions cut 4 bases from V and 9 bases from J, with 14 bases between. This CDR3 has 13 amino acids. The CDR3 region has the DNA TGTGCCAGCAGCCCGAATAGCGTCACTGAGCAGTTCTTC. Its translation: CASSPNSVTEQFF. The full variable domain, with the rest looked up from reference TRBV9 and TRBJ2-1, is DSGVTQTPKHLITATGQRVTLRCSPRSGDLSVYWYQQSLDQGLQFLIQYYNGEERAKGNILERFSAQQFPDLHSELNLSSLELGDSALYFCASSPNSVTEQFFGPGTRLTVL.

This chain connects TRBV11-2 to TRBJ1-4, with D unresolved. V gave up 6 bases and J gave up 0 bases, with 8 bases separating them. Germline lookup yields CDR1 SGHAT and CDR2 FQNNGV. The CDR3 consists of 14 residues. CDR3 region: CASSRSATNEKLFF. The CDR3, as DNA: TGTGCCAGCAGTCGGAGTGCAACTAATGAAAAACTGTTTTTT.

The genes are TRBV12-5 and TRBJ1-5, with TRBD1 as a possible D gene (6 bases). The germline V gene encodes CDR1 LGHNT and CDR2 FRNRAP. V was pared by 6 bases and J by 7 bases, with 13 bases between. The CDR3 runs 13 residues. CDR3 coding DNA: TGTGCTAGTGGGGGAGGGGGGATACAGCCCCAGCATTTT. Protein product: CASGGGGIQPQHF.

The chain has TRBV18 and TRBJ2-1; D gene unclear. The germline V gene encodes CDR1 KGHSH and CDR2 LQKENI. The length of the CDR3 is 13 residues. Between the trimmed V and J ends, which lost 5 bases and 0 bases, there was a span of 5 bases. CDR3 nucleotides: TGTGCCAGCTCAAAGAGCTCCTACAATGAGCAGTTCTTC. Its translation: CASSKSSYNEQFF.

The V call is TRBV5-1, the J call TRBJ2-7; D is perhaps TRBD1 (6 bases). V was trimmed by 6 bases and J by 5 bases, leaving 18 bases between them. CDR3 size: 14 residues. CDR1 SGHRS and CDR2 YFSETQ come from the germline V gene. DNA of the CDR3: TGCGCCAGCAACGATCAGGGGCTGGGAGACGAGCAGTACTTC. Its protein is CASNDQGLGDEQYF.

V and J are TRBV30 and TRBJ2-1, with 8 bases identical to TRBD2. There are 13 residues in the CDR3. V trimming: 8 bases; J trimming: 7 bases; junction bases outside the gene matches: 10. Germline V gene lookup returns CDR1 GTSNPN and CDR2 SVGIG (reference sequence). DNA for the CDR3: TGTGCCCTCGCGGGGGGCCCTTGGAATGAGCAGTTCTTC. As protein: CALAGGPWNEQFF.

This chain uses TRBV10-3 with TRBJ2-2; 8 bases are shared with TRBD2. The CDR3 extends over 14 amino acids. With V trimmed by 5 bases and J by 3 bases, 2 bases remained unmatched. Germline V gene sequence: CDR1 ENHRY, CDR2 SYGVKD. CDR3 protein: CAISTGLDTGELFF. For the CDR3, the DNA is TGTGCCATCAGTACGGGACTAGACACCGGGGAGCTGTTTTTT.